A selection of T cell receptor beta chains follows, all from one sample in a study of T cells after yellow fever vaccination. TCRdb passed the 5' RACE reads through MiXCR, listing each CDR3 protein once. Of around 320,000 distinct CDR3 sequences listed, roughly 10% are singletons. The sample consisted of CD4+ T cells sorted from PBMCs, taken 45 days after the yellow fever booster vaccination. The source of these receptors is a man between 18 and 29 years old who received the YFV17D yellow fever vaccine. The CDR3 runs from the conserved cysteine through the conserved F or W. A D gene is named only where the DNA matches it firmly. Clone size is given for some rows only: seen once, a few or many times, or a class if the clone is expanded.

size	J	V	D	CDR3	DNA
.	TRBJ2-7	TRBV20-1	TRBD2	CSARSRTSGAVYEQYF	TGCAGTGCTAGATCTCGGACTAGCGGGGCGGTGTACGAGCAGTACTTC
.	TRBJ1-1	TRBV24-1	.	CATSDPGAGTEAFF	TGTGCCACCAGTGATCCGGGAGCGGGCACTGAAGCTTTCTTT
.	TRBJ1-1	TRBV19	.	CASSPSTPPNSEAFF	TGTGCCAGTAGTCCATCGACACCACCAAACTCTGAAGCTTTCTTT
few	TRBJ2-3	TRBV20-1	TRBD1	CSARDPGQGADTQYF	TGCAGTGCTAGAGATCCGGGACAGGGCGCAGATACGCAGTATTTT
many	TRBJ1-1	TRBV29-1	.	CSVEGYTEAFF	TGCAGCGTTGAGGGGTACACTGAAGCTTTCTTT
many	TRBJ2-3	TRBV7-7	TRBD2	CASSLPPGLAGYTDTQYF	TGTGCTAGCAGCTTACCCCCCGGACTAGCGGGATACACAGATACGCAGTATTTT
.	TRBJ2-1	TRBV12-3/TRBV12-4	.	CASSSRLWSDEQFF	TGTGCCAGCAGCTCTCGATTGTGGTCTGATGAGCAGTTCTTC
many	TRBJ2-1	TRBV24-1	TRBD2	CATSESGTSGGGRSFF	TGTGCCACCAGTGAGTCCGGGACTAGCGGGGGGGGAAGGTCGTTCTTC
.	TRBJ1-1	TRBV7-3	TRBD1	CASSLQQGVEAFF	TGTGCCAGCAGCTTGCAGCAGGGGGTTGAAGCTTTCTTT
few	TRBJ2-5	TRBV28	.	CASSLALGREGYQETQYF	TGTGCCAGCAGTTTAGCGCTGGGGCGCGAGGGGTACCAAGAGACCCAGTACTTC
many	TRBJ1-1	TRBV12-3/TRBV12-4	.	CASSFREGTEAFF	TGTGCCAGCAGTTTCAGGGAGGGAACTGAAGCTTTCTTT
few	TRBJ1-4	TRBV29-1	TRBD1	CSVVLDRVPEKLFF	TGCAGCGTCGTGCTGGACAGGGTTCCTGAAAAACTGTTTTTT
.	TRBJ1-4	TRBV20-1	.	CSARNPALNEKLFF	TGCAGTGCTAGAAACCCGGCCCTTAATGAAAAACTGTTTTTT
few	TRBJ2-7	TRBV7-3	.	CASSLSRAQGYEQYF	TGTGCCAGCAGCTTAAGTCGGGCCCAGGGCTACGAGCAGTACTTC
many	TRBJ1-5	TRBV10-2	.	CASSPNRDQPQHF	TGCGCCAGCAGCCCAAACAGGGATCAGCCCCAGCATTTT
once	TRBJ1-1	TRBV7-8	.	CASSLILGNTEAFF	TGTGCCAGCAGCTTAATATTAGGGAACACTGAAGCTTTCTTT
.	TRBJ1-1	TRBV3-1	.	CASSLGAETEAFF	TGTGCCAGCAGCCTTGGGGCTGAGACTGAAGCTTTCTTT
.	TRBJ1-5	TRBV7-2	.	CASSPLGASNQPQHF	TGTGCCAGCAGCCCGCTGGGGGCGAGCAATCAGCCCCAGCATTTT
.	TRBJ2-5	TRBV5-1	TRBD1	CASSSHPTGTQETQYF	TGCGCCAGCAGCTCCCACCCGACAGGGACCCAAGAGACCCAGTACTTC
few	TRBJ1-5	TRBV6-2/TRBV6-3	TRBD1	CASSYLTGTGVQPQHF	TGTGCCAGCAGTTACCTCACCGGGACAGGGGTCCAGCCCCAGCATTTT
.	TRBJ1-1	TRBV7-2	.	CASSLDFSGAFF	TGTGCCAGCAGTCTTGACTTTTCTGGAGCTTTCTTT
many	TRBJ2-3	TRBV14	.	CASSQDKRARTDTQYF	TGTGCCAGCAGCCAAGATAAGAGGGCTCGCACAGATACGCAGTATTTT
few	TRBJ1-2	TRBV28	.	CASSFPGGAASRYGYTF	TGTGCCAGCAGTTTCCCCGGCGGGGCAGCCTCCCGGTATGGCTACACCTTC
few	TRBJ2-1	TRBV4-1	.	CASSQDRQGPYNEQFF	TGCGCCAGCAGCCAAGACCGCCAGGGGCCCTACAATGAGCAGTTCTTC
.	TRBJ1-1	TRBV12-3/TRBV12-4	TRBD1	CASSLLTGVVTEAFF	TGTGCCAGCAGTTTGCTCACAGGGGTCGTCACTGAAGCTTTCTTT
.	TRBJ1-3	TRBV7-8	TRBD1	CASSGGQPRSGNTIYF	TGTGCCAGCAGCGGGGGACAGCCTCGCTCTGGAAACACCATATATTTT
many	TRBJ2-1	TRBV29-1	.	CSAGLYNEQFF	TGCAGCGCCGGGCTTTACAATGAGCAGTTCTTC
few	TRBJ1-1	TRBV5-1	.	CASSLEGTQETEAFF	TGCGCCAGCAGCTTGGAAGGGACACAAGAGACTGAAGCTTTCTTT
many	TRBJ2-5	TRBV5-1	.	CASSAETQYF	TGCGCCAGCAGTGCCGAGACCCAGTACTTC
few	TRBJ1-6	TRBV3-1	TRBD1	CASSQWETGENSPLHF	TGTGCCAGCAGCCAATGGGAGACAGGGGAAAATTCACCCCTCCACTTT
few	TRBJ2-3	TRBV10-2	TRBD2	CASSESGLAGQYF	TGCGCCAGCAGTGAGTCGGGACTAGCGGGGCAGTATTTT
few	TRBJ1-6	TRBV28	TRBD1	CASRPTGGNNSPLHF	TGTGCCAGCAGACCGACAGGGGGCAATAATTCACCCCTCCACTTT
.	TRBJ2-3	TRBV7-3	.	CASSASKADTQYF	TGTGCCAGCAGCGCCAGCAAGGCAGATACGCAGTATTTT
few	TRBJ2-5	TRBV5-1	.	CASSSRGAVVQETQYF	TGCGCCAGCAGCTCCAGGGGGGCAGTGGTACAAGAGACCCAGTACTTC
few	TRBJ2-2	TRBV4-3	.	CASSQGAQGIGELFF	TGCGCCAGCAGCCAAGGAGCCCAGGGGATCGGGGAGCTGTTTTTT
few	TRBJ1-6	TRBV30	.	CAWSLGGGSPLHF	TGTGCCTGGAGCCTCGGGGGTGGTTCACCCCTCCACTTT
.	TRBJ2-5	TRBV5-1	TRBD2	CASSLEGLPGTQYF	TGCGCCAGCAGCTTGGAGGGACTACCGGGGACCCAGTACTTC
.	TRBJ1-5	TRBV9	.	CASSVGGGPLDQPQHF	TGTGCCAGCAGCGTAGGAGGAGGTCCCCTGGATCAGCCCCAGCATTTT
many	TRBJ1-1	TRBV5-1	.	CASSPLTALNTEAFF	TGCGCCAGCAGCCCTTTGACAGCCTTGAACACTGAAGCTTTCTTT
.	TRBJ1-2	TRBV6-6	.	CASSYSGGAADGYTF	TGTGCCAGCAGTTACTCTGGAGGGGCGGCTGACGGCTACACCTTC
.	TRBJ1-6	TRBV7-8	.	CASSLGLETNSPLHF	TGTGCCAGCAGCTTAGGCCTTGAAACTAATTCACCCCTCCACTTT